This T cell receptor (beta chain) was profiled in a study of blood T cells in healthy people across ages. Trimming removed 4 bases from V and 9 bases from J, with 13 bases in between. Per germline, CDR1 SGHAT and CDR2 FQNNGV. The length of the CDR3 is 13 residues. Using a J-beta primer mix together with a sample-barcoded 5' primer, a second PCR was run for roughly 6 to 12 cycles. TCRdb reprocessed the 5' RACE reads with MiXCR, giving one entry per CDR3 protein. The sample lists around 500,000 distinct CDR3 sequences; around 50% were seen once. The sequence was obtained from an elderly man in good health. The chain uses TRBV11-2 and TRBJ2-1; D call uncertain. Material: blood. CDR3 coding DNA: TGTGCCAGCAGCTCCCCCTCAGTAAGTGAGCAGTTCTTC. Protein product: CASSSPSVSEQFF.